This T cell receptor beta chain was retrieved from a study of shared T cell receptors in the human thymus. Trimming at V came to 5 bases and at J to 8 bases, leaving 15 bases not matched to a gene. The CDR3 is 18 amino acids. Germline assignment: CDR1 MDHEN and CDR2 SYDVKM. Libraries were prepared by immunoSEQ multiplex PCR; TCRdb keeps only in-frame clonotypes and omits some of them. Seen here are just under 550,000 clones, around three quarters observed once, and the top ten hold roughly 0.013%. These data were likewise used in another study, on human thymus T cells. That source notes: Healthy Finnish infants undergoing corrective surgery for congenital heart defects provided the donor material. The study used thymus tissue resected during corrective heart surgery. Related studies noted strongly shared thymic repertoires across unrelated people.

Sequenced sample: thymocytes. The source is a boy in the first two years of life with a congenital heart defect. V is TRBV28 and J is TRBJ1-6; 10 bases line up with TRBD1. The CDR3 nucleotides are TGTGCCAGCAGTCCAAAAGCCCCCGGGGGACAGGGGTATTCACCCCTCCACTTT. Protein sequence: CASSPKAPGGQGYSPLHF.